This TCR beta chain was observed in a study of shared clonotypes between healthy human individuals. Study-wide findings and caveats: Clonotypes which were not shared had lower generation probabilities than clonotypes that all four donors shared. The study drew on few donors, limiting represented genetic and exposure-history diversity.

Points on this clone: The antigen remains unidentified.

Original processing notes: Junction-only immunoSEQ data arrived without quality scores, meaning filtering differed. Generated by immunoSEQ multiplex PCR, the TCRdb table keeps only in-frame clones and is missing some. The V and J calls and the clone size are those of that table, but D and trimming were determined from the DNA. The data hold around 2.1 million clones, with about 92% observed a single time. Naive CD8 populations comprised CD45RO-negative cells positively selected for CCR7, excluding terminally differentiated effector memory CD45RA+ cells. This sequence was found in a man between 18 and 35 years old in good health. Some clones in this sample may be carry-over from other donors' samples. Sequencing was done on a sample of naive CD8+ T cells from PBMCs.

The CDR3 spells CASSYARLAGYNEQFF. The CDR3 coding sequence is TGTGCCAGCAGTTACGCGAGACTAGCGGGATACAATGAGCAGTTCTTC. V gene TRBV6-5 combines with J gene TRBJ2-1; 11 nucleotides line up with TRBD2. The CDR3 covers 16 residues. CDR1 and CDR2 from the germline V gene are MNHEY and SVGAGI. With 2 bases clipped from V and 4 bases from J, the junction kept 4 bases outside the gene matches.